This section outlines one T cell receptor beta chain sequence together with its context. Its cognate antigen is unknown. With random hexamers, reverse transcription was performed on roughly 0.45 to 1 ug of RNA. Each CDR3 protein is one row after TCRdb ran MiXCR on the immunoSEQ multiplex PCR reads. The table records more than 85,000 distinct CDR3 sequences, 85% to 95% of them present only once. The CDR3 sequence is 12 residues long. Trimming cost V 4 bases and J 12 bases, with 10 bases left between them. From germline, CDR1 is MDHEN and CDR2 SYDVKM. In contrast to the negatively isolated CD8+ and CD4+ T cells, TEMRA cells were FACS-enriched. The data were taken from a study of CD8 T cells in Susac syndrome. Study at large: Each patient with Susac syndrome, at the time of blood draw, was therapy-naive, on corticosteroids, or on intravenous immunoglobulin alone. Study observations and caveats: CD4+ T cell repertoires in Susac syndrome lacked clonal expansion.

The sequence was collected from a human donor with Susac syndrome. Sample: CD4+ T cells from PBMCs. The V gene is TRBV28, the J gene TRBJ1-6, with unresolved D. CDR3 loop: CASSSRSRPLHF. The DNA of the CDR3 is TGTGCCAGCAGTTCCCGATCCAGACCCCTCCACTTT. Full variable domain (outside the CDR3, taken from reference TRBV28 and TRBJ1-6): DVKVTQSSRYLVKRTGEKVFLECVQDMDHENMFWYRQDPGLGLRLIYFSYDVKMKEKGDIPEGYSVSREKKERFSLILESASTNQTSMYLCASSSRSRPLHFGNGTRLTVT.